This passage covers 21 T cell receptor beta chains from one sample sequenced in a study of T cell changes during pregnancy in multiple sclerosis. The method was immunoSEQ multiplex PCR; TCRdb's version includes in-frame clones alone and lacks a portion of them. The table lists roughly 48,000 clones, around 92% of them singletons. Sequencing used CD4+ T cells from peripheral blood mononuclear cells, obtained in the second trimester of pregnancy. The receptors originated from a female donor in good health, enrolled as a control in a pregnancy study.

The V call is TRBV29-1, the J call TRBJ1-1; TRBD1 is a possible D gene (6 bases). This CDR3 contains 14 residues. The V and J ends lost 7 bases and 1 base respectively, with 16 bases between them. Germline lookup yields CDR1 SQVTM and CDR2 ANQGSEA. CDR3 DNA sequence: TGCAGCGAGTCACCGGGACACCAGAACACTGAAGCTTTCTTT. This translates into CSESPGHQNTEAFF.

The chain has TRBV10-3 and TRBJ2-1, with D possibly TRBD2 on 7 matching bases. V was clipped by 3 bases and J by 5 bases, with 14 bases between them. CDR1 is ENHRY, CDR2 SYGVKD, per germline. The CDR3 is 15 residues long. Here the CDR3 DNA reads TGTGCCATCAGTGAAGGGGGGGCGCGTAACAATGAGCAGTTCTTC. It encodes CAISEGGARNNEQFF.

V and J are TRBV5-1 and TRBJ2-1; 13 bases align to TRBD2. Per the germline V gene, CDR1 is SGHRS and CDR2 is YFSETQ. Trimming at V came to 6 bases and at J to 0 bases, leaving 9 bases not matched to a gene. The length of the CDR3 is 18 residues. Here the CDR3 reads CASMDGLAGVPSYNEQFF. As DNA, the CDR3 is TGCGCCAGCATGGATGGACTAGCGGGAGTCCCCTCCTACAATGAGCAGTTCTTC.

V and J are TRBV19 and TRBJ2-1; D gene uncertain. Trimming removed 3 bases from V and 0 bases from J, with 12 bases in between. Looked up from germline, CDR1 is LNHDA and CDR2 is SQIVND (reference sequence). The CDR3 contains 16 residues. The CDR3 coding sequence is TGTGCCAGTAGTATCCCCGGCGGCTTCTCCTACAATGAGCAGTTCTTC. Encoded protein: CASSIPGGFSYNEQFF.

The CDR3 nucleotides read TGTGCCAGCAGTAGGACAGGGGCGGGCGGCAATCAGCCCCAGCATTTT. This encodes CASSRTGAGGNQPQHF. This chain uses TRBV6-6 with TRBJ1-5; 9 nucleotides line up with TRBD1. CDR1 MNHNY and CDR2 SVGAGI come from the germline V gene (reference sequence). Unmatched junction bases numbered 7, after V lost 5 bases and J lost 2 bases. The CDR3 is 16 amino acids.

This clone was found once. The chain employs TRBV9 and TRBJ1-2; 8 nucleotides agree with TRBD1. Germline CDR1 SGDLS, CDR2 YYNGEE. With V trimmed by 3 bases and J by 3 bases, 13 bases remained unmatched. The CDR3 length is 17 residues. Here the CDR3 reads CASSDLAGAGGYYGYTF. The CDR3 DNA reads as TGTGCCAGCAGCGACCTTGCCGGGGCAGGGGGCTACTATGGCTACACCTTC. Full variable domain (rest looked up from reference TRBV9 and TRBJ1-2): DSGVTQTPKHLITATGQRVTLRCSPRSGDLSVYWYQQSLDQGLQFLIQYYNGEERAKGNILERFSAQQFPDLHSELNLSSLELGDSALYFCASSDLAGAGGYYGYTFGSGTRLTVV.

The chain couples TRBV11-2 to TRBJ1-1, with D possibly matching TRBD1 (6 bases). Germline-derived CDR1 and CDR2 are SGHAT and FQNNGV. Trimming removed 5 bases from V and 3 bases from J, with 16 bases in between. The CDR3 length is 15 residues. Here the CDR3 DNA reads TGTGCCAGCAGCCCCCCCGGGGGGGCCGACACTGAAGCTTTCTTT. This codes for CASSPPGGADTEAFF. Together with reference TRBV11-2 and TRBJ1-1, the CDR3 gives the full variable domain: EAGVAQSPRYKIIEKRQSVAFWCNPISGHATLYWYQQILGQGPKLLIQFQNNGVVDDSQLPKDRFSAERLKGVDSTLKIQPAKLEDSAVYLCASSPPGGADTEAFFGQGTRLTVV.

The J gene is TRBJ2-4, the V gene TRBV9; D unclear. This CDR3 has 14 residues. The V and J ends lost 0 bases and 7 bases respectively, with 11 bases between them. Germline V gives CDR1 SGDLS, CDR2 YYNGEE. The CDR3 DNA follows: TGTGCCAGCAGCGTAGGACTGGCTTCGAACATTCAGTACTTC. Protein product: CASSVGLASNIQYF.

The chain combines TRBV28 with TRBJ1-1, with D perhaps TRBD1 (5 bases). Germline CDR1 reads MDHEN; CDR2 reads SYDVKM. V dropped 6 bases and J dropped 3 bases, with 11 bases sitting between them. CDR3 size: 13 residues. CDR3 amino acids: CASRAGGDTEAFF. The CDR3 nucleotides read TGTGCCAGCAGGGCCGGGGGGGACACTGAAGCTTTCTTT.

For this clone: A junction boundary mismatches the germline segment, possibly from a read error. This chain links TRBV6-5 with TRBJ1-2; D remains unclear. Germline CDR1 MNHEY, CDR2 SVGAGI. The CDR3 is 13 amino acids. CDR3 sequence: CACSSAGDYGYTF. The CDR3 region has the DNA TGTGCCTGCAGTTCGGCCGGGGACTATGGCTACACCTTC.

This clone was seen only once. The chain joins TRBV5-1 to TRBJ2-5; 8 nucleotides align to TRBD2. CDR1 SGHRS and CDR2 YFSETQ come from the germline V gene. V lost 3 bases, J lost 2 bases, and 3 bases stayed unmatched. This CDR3 is built from 14 residues. As DNA, the CDR3 is TGCGCCAGCAGCTCCGCGGGGGGTCAAGAGACCCAGTACTTC. Its protein product is CASSSAGGQETQYF.

J is TRBJ2-1 and V is TRBV5-1, with 8 bases that match TRBD2. The length of the CDR3 is 13 residues. Germline assignment: CDR1 SGHRS and CDR2 YFSETQ. Trimming cost V 2 bases and J 6 bases; bases outside gene matches: 1. The CDR3 coding sequence is TGCGCCAGCAGCTTTAGCGGGGCCAATGAGCAGTTCTTC. It codes for CASSFSGANEQFF.

This chain uses TRBV25-1 with TRBJ2-1; TRBD1 matches 7 bases. The CDR3 covers 17 residues. V dropped 2 bases and J dropped 0; count of bases not matched to a gene: 7. In germline, CDR1 is MGHDK, CDR2 SYGVNS. CDR3 DNA: TGTGCCAGCAGTGAACCTGGGACAGCGAGCTCCTACAATGAGCAGTTCTTC. Amino acids: CASSEPGTASSYNEQFF.

V usage is TRBV9 and J usage is TRBJ2-6, with D maybe TRBD2 (5 bases). The V end lost 4 bases, the J end lost 2 bases, and 10 bases lay between the germline ends. Per the germline V gene, CDR1 is SGDLS and CDR2 is YYNGEE. This CDR3 contains 15 residues. The CDR3 nucleotides are TGTGCCAGCAGCCAAGAGGGCGCTGGGGCCAACGTCCTGACTTTC. It is translated as CASSQEGAGANVLTF.

There are a few counts of this clone. The chain couples TRBV28 to TRBJ2-7, with D maybe TRBD1 (6 bases). This CDR3 region has 13 residues. V was trimmed by 7 bases and J by 7 bases, leaving 17 bases between them. The germline V gene has CDR1 MDHEN and CDR2 SYDVKM. CDR3 amino acids: CASMGTPLSEQYF. The CDR3 coding sequence is TGTGCCAGCATGGGGACACCCCTTAGTGAGCAGTACTTC.

This sequence joins TRBV10-3 and TRBJ1-5, with D maybe TRBD1 (5 bases). Germline lookup yields CDR1 ENHRY and CDR2 SYGVKD. V shed 4 bases and J shed 1 base, with 8 bases lying between them. This CDR3 contains 14 residues. This CDR3 is CAISGQGSNQPQHF. In DNA, the CDR3 is TGTGCCATCAGTGGGCAGGGAAGCAATCAGCCCCAGCATTTT.

This sequence joins TRBV4-3 and TRBJ2-5, with D maybe TRBD2 (5 bases). The CDR3 totals 12 residues. V was trimmed by 7 bases and J by 10 bases, leaving 16 bases between them. CDR1 and CDR2 from the germline V gene are LGHNA and YSLEER. CDR3 region: CASKEDLRDQYF. In DNA form, the CDR3 reads TGCGCCAGCAAGGAGGACTTGAGAGACCAGTACTTC.

The chain carries TRBV7-3 and TRBJ1-1; the match to TRBD1 covers 7 bases. The V gene end was trimmed by 2 bases and the J gene end by 4 bases; junction bases not matched to a gene: 1. The CDR3 has 13 amino acids. CDR1 SGHTA and CDR2 FQGTGA come from the germline V gene. Here the CDR3 DNA reads TGTGCCAGCAGCTTAGACAGGGTCACTGAAGCTTTCTTT. This encodes CASSLDRVTEAFF.

This chain uses TRBV5-8 with TRBJ2-7, with D possibly matching TRBD1 (6 bases). Germline CDR1 reads SGHTS; CDR2 reads YDEGEE. The ends were cut back, 4 bases at V and 3 bases at J, with 14 bases in the middle. The CDR3 covers 14 residues. Here the CDR3 reads CASSAQGSGYEQYF. DNA for the CDR3: TGTGCCAGCAGCGCCCAGGGGTCGGGCTACGAGCAGTACTTC.

The chain has TRBV7-9 and TRBJ1-4; D possibly corresponds to TRBD1 (5 bases). The CDR3 has 13 amino acids. Trimming took off 5 bases at V and 6 bases at J, with 10 bases between the two ends. In germline, CDR1 is SEHNR, CDR2 FQNEAQ (reference sequence). Written as DNA, the CDR3 is TGTGCCAGCAGCCTGGGGGGGGATGAAAAACTGTTTTTT. Translation gives CASSLGGDEKLFF.

This clone turned up a few times. This chain connects TRBV11-1 to TRBJ1-2; no definite D call. V lost 4 bases and J lost 5, with 11 bases in between. Germline V gene lookup returns CDR1 SGHAT and CDR2 FQDESV (reference sequence). CDR3 size: 13 residues. Here the CDR3 reads CASSSSLGYGYTF. CDR3 DNA sequence: TGTGCCAGCAGCTCGTCACTAGGGTATGGCTACACCTTC.